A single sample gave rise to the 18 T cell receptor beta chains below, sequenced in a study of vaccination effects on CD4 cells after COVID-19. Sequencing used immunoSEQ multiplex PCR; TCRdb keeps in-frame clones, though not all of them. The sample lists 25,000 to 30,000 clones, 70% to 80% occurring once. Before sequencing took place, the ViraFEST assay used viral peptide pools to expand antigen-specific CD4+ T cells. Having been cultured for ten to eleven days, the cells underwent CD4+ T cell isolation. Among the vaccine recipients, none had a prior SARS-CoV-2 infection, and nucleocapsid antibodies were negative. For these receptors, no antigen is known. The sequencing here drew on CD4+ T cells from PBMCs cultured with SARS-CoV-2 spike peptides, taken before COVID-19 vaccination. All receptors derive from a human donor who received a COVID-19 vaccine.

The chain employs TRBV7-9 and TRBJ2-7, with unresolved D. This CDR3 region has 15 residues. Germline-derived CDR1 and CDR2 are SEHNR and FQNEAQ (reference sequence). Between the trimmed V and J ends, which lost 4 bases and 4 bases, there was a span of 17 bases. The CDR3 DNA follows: TGTGCCAGCAGCTCGCCTAGGAAGGGTCTATACGAGCAGTACTTC. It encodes CASSSPRKGLYEQYF.

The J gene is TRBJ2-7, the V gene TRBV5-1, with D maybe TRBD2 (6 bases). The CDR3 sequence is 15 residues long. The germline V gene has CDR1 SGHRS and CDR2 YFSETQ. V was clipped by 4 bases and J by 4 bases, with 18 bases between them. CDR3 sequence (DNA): TGCGCCAGCAGCCCCGGCCCTGGGAGGAGTTACGAGCAGTACTTC. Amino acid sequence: CASSPGPGRSYEQYF.

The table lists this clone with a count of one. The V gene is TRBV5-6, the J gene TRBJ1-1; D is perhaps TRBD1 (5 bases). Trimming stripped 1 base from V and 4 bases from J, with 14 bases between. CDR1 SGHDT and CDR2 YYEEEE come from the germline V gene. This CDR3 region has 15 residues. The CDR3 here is CASSLMGVGGTEAFF. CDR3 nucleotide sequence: TGTGCCAGCAGCTTGATGGGGGTTGGGGGCACTGAAGCTTTCTTT.

CDR3 sequence (DNA): TGTGCCAGCAGTTTAGGAAACCCGGCGACAGGGGGCTTTGGCTACACCTTC. Its translation is CASSLGNPATGGFGYTF. This chain connects TRBV28 to TRBJ1-2; 10 nucleotides match TRBD1. CDR3 length: 17 amino acids. The germline CDR1 and CDR2 sequences are MDHEN and SYDVKM. The V gene end was trimmed by 2 bases and the J gene end by 7 bases; junction bases not matched to a gene: 13.

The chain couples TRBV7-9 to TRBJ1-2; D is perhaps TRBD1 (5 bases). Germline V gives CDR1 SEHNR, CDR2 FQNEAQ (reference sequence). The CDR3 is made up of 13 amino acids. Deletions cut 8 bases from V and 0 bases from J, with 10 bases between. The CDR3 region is CASEQGANYGYTF. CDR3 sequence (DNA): TGTGCCAGCGAGCAGGGAGCTAACTATGGCTACACCTTC.

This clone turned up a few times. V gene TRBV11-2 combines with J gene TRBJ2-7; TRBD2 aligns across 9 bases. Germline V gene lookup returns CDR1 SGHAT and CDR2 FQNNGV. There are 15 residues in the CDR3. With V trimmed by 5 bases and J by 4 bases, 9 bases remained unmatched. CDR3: CASSPPTSGIYEQYF. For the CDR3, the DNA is TGTGCCAGCAGCCCTCCGACTAGCGGTATATACGAGCAGTACTTC. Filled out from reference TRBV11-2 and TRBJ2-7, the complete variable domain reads EAGVAQSPRYKIIEKRQSVAFWCNPISGHATLYWYQQILGQGPKLLIQFQNNGVVDDSQLPKDRFSAERLKGVDSTLKIQPAKLEDSAVYLCASSPPTSGIYEQYFGPGTRLTVT.

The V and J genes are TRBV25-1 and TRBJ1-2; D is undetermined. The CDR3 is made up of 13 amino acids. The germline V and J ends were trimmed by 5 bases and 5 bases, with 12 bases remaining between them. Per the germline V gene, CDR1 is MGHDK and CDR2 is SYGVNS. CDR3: CASSRGSLYGYTF. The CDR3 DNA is TGTGCCAGCAGTAGAGGAAGCCTTTATGGCTACACCTTC.

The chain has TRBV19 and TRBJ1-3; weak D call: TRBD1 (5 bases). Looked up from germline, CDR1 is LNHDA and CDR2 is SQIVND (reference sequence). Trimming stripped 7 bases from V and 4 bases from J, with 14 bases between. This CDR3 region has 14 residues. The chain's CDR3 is CASTLTGDGNTIYF. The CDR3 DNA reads TGTGCCAGTACCCTAACCGGGGACGGAAACACCATATATTTT.

In nucleotides, the CDR3 is TGTGCCAGCAGCTCAAAGCTGGTAGGCGCAGATACGCAGTATTTT. Amino acids: CASSSKLVGADTQYF. The J gene is TRBJ2-3, the V gene TRBV7-9; D uncertain. CDR3 size: 15 residues. Germline V gene lookup returns CDR1 SEHNR and CDR2 FQNEAQ (reference sequence). V gave up 4 bases and J gave up 4 bases, with 15 bases separating them.

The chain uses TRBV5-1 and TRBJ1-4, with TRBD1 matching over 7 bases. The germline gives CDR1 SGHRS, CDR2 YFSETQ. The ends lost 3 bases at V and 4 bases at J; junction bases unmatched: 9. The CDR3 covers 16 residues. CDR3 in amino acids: CASSYLGTASNEKLFF. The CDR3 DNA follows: TGCGCCAGCAGCTATCTCGGGACAGCCAGTAATGAAAAACTGTTTTTT.

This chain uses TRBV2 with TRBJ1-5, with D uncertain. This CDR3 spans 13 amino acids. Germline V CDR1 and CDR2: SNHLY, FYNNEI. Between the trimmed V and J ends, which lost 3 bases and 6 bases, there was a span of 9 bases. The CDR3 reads CASSEGGSQPQHF. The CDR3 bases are TGTGCCAGCAGTGAGGGAGGGTCTCAGCCCCAGCATTTT.

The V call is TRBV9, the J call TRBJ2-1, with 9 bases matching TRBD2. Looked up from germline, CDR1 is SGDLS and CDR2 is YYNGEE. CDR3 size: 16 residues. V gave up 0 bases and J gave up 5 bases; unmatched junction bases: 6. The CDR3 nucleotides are TGTGCCAGCAGCGTAGTAGGTAGCGGGGGTCACAATGAGCAGTTCTTC. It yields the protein CASSVVGSGGHNEQFF.

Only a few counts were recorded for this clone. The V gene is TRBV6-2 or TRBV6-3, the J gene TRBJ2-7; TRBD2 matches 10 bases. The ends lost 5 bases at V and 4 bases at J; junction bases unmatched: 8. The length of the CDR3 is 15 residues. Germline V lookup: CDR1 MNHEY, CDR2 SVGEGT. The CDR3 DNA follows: TGTGCCAGCAGTCCCCATAGCGGGGGGAATTACGAGCAGTACTTC. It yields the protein CASSPHSGGNYEQYF.

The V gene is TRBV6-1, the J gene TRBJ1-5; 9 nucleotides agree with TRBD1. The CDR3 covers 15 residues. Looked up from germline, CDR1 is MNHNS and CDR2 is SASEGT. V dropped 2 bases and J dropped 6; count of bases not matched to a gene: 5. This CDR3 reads CASSERDRVAQPQHF. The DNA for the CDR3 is TGTGCCAGCAGTGAAAGGGACAGGGTGGCTCAGCCCCAGCATTTT.

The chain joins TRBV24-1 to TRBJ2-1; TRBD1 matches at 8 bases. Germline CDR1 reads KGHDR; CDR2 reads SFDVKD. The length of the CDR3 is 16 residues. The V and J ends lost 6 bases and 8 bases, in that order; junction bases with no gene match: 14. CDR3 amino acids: CATSPTTGTGSDEQFF. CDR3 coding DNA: TGTGCCACCAGTCCCACCACCGGGACAGGCTCGGATGAGCAGTTCTTC.

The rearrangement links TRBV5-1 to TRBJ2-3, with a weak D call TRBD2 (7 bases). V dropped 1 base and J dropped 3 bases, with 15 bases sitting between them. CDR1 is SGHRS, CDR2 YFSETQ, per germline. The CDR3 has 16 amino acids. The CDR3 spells CASSLIGGGLTDTQYF. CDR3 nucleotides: TGCGCCAGCAGCTTGATAGGGGGGGGGCTGACAGATACGCAGTATTTT. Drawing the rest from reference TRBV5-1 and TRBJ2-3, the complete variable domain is KAGVTQTPRYLIKTRGQQVTLSCSPISGHRSVSWYQQTPGQGLQFLFEYFSETQRNKGNFPGRFSGRQFSNSRSEMNVSTLELGDSALYLCASSLIGGGLTDTQYFGPGTRLTVL.

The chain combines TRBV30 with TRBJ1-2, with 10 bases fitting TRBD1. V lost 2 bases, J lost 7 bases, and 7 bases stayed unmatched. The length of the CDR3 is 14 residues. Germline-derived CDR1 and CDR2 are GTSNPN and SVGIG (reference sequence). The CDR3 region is CAWSTGQGGGGYTF. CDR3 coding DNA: TGTGCCTGGAGTACCGGACAGGGGGGGGGTGGCTACACCTTC.

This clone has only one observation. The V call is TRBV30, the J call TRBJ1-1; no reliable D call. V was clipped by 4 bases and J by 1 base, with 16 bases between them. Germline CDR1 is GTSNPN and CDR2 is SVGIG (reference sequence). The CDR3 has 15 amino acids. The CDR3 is CAWIPRMGKNTEAFF. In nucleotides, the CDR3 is TGTGCCTGGATCCCTCGTATGGGCAAGAACACTGAAGCTTTCTTT.